What follows describes a single T cell receptor (beta chain). Its antigen is not known. The PCR ran on 60 Vbeta and 13 Jbeta primers. Repertoires were generated with immunoSEQ multiplex PCR, while TCRdb's copy carries only in-frame clones and drops some. Of some 150,000 clones in the sample, 50% to 75% were seen once. This sample stems from a study of cytomegalovirus exposure and HLA in healthy donors. Study-wide results and limits: Relative to equally common others, HLA-associated TCR beta chains showed greater clonal expansion in a later analysis.

This TCR came from a woman aged 25-40 years in good health and CMV-seropositive. The sample consisted of PBMCs.

CDR3 bases: TGTGCCAGCAGCTTAGTGAGTATCCAGCGGTCCTACGAGCAGTACTTC. Translation gives CASSLVSIQRSYEQYF. This rearrangement joins TRBV7-8 to TRBJ2-7, with TRBD2 as a possible D gene (5 bases). Deletions cut 1 base from V and 1 base from J, with 14 bases between. In germline, CDR1 is SGHVS, CDR2 FQNEAQ. The length of the CDR3 is 16 residues.